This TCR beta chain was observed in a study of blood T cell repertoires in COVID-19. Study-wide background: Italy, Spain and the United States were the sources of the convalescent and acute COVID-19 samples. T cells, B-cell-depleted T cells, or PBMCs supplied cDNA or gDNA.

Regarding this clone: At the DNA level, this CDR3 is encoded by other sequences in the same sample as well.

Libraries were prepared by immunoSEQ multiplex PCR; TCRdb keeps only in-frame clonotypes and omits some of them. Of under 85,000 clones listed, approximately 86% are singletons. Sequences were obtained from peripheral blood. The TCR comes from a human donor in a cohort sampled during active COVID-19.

The DNA for the CDR3 is TGTGCCAGTAGTATCGGACAGAAGAACACTGAAGCTTTCTTT. It translates to CASSIGQKNTEAFF. The chain has TRBV19 and TRBJ1-1; TRBD1 might be the D (6 bases). This CDR3 spans 14 amino acids. Germline CDR1 is LNHDA and CDR2 is SQIVND (reference sequence). Between the trimmed V and J ends, which lost 3 bases and 1 base, there was a span of 9 bases. The variable domain in full, with the rest retrieved from reference TRBV19 and TRBJ1-1, is DGGITQSPKYLFRKEGQNVTLSCEQNLNHDAMYWYRQDPGQGLRLIYYSQIVNDFQKGDIAEGYSVSREKKESFPLTVTSAQKNPTAFYLCASSIGQKNTEAFFGQGTRLTVV.